These 10 T cell receptor beta chains were sequenced from one sample in a study of blood T cell repertoires in COVID-19. Here immunoSEQ multiplex PCR was the method, and the copy in TCRdb shows in-frame clones only, minus some. The table records about 45,000 clones, approximately 90% of them present only once. Specimen: peripheral blood. Receptors originate from a woman at least 80 years old with active COVID-19.

This chain links TRBV2 with TRBJ1-6; D possibly corresponds to TRBD1 (6 bases). The germline gives CDR1 SNHLY, CDR2 FYNNEI. Trimming removed 6 bases from V and 7 bases from J, with 10 bases in between. The CDR3 totals 13 residues. The CDR3 reads CASRQGGNSPLHF. CDR3 DNA: TGTGCCAGCAGACAGGGAGGGAATTCACCCCTCCACTTT.

This sequence joins TRBV27 and TRBJ1-4; 7 nucleotides align to TRBD1. Trimming took 5 bases from V and 5 from J; bases not matched to a gene: 8. This CDR3 has 15 amino acids. CDR1 and CDR2 from the germline V gene are MNHEY and SMNVEV (reference sequence). The CDR3 spells CASSPRGPGNEKLFF. The CDR3 region has the DNA TGTGCCAGCAGTCCAAGGGGGCCCGGCAATGAAAAACTGTTTTTT.

The chain has TRBV10-3 and TRBJ1-1; possibly TRBD1 for D (5 bases). Trimming removed 6 bases from V and 3 bases from J, with 11 bases in between. This CDR3 is built from 13 residues. The germline CDR1 and CDR2 sequences are ENHRY and SYGVKD. The CDR3 coding sequence is TGTGCCATCAGCTATGGGGCCGACACTGAAGCTTTCTTT. It yields the protein CAISYGADTEAFF.

This clone appeared a few times. The gene calls are TRBV27 and TRBJ2-7; D may be TRBD1 (5 bases). Per germline, CDR1 MNHEY and CDR2 SMNVEV (reference sequence). CDR3 length equals 13 residues. Trimming removed 2 bases at V and 3 bases at J, with 8 bases between. CDR3 nucleotides: TGTGCCAGCAGTTTAAACAGGAACTACGAGCAGTACTTC. It specifies CASSLNRNYEQYF.

The rearrangement uses TRBV3-1 (or the pseudogene TRBV3-2) and TRBJ1-4, with D unresolved. CDR3 length equals 14 residues. The V end lost 7 bases, the J end lost 0 bases, and 9 bases lay between the germline ends. Looked up from germline, CDR1 is LGHDT and CDR2 is YNNKEL (reference sequence). CDR3 residues: CASNQAATNEKLFF. The CDR3 DNA is TGTGCCAGCAATCAGGCAGCAACTAATGAAAAACTGTTTTTT.

The chain couples TRBV19 to TRBJ1-6; 11 bases match TRBD1. Losses at the gene ends were 3 bases for V and 8 bases for J; bases not matched to a gene: 3. Looked up from germline, CDR1 is LNHDA and CDR2 is SQIVND (reference sequence). This CDR3 is built from 15 residues. CDR3 amino acids: CASSIRTGGDSPLHF. The CDR3 bases are TGTGCCAGTAGTATCAGGACAGGGGGCGATTCACCCCTCCACTTT.

The chain's CDR3 is CASTGTGRSNQPQHF. The CDR3 nucleotides are TGTGCCAGCACCGGGACAGGCCGCTCAAATCAGCCCCAGCATTTT. The chain uses TRBV6-6 and TRBJ1-5, with 8 bases lining up with TRBD1. Germline V gene sequence: CDR1 MNHNY, CDR2 SVGAGI (reference sequence). The ends lost 7 bases at V and 4 bases at J; junction bases unmatched: 9. This CDR3 has 15 residues.

CDR3 region: CASSQTGGSNEQFF. For the CDR3, the DNA is TGTGCCAGCAGCCAAACAGGGGGGAGCAATGAGCAGTTCTTC. The chain links TRBV7-9 to TRBJ2-1; 8 nucleotides match TRBD1. The CDR3 has 14 residues. The germline V gene has CDR1 SEHNR and CDR2 FQNEAQ (reference sequence). Trimming took 5 bases from V and 6 from J; bases not matched to a gene: 6.

This chain joins TRBV28 and TRBJ2-5; 12 bases agree with TRBD2. With V trimmed by 7 bases and J by 0 bases, 3 bases remained unmatched. Per the germline V gene, CDR1 is MDHEN and CDR2 is SYDVKM. This CDR3 comprises 15 residues. CDR3 bases: TGTGCCAGCACTCTAGCGGGGGGGTACCAAGAGACCCAGTACTTC. This encodes CASTLAGGYQETQYF.

The J gene is TRBJ1-2, the V gene TRBV5-4; D unclear. V shed 3 bases and J shed 8 bases, with 11 bases lying between them. Germline loops: CDR1 SGHNT, CDR2 YYREEE (reference sequence). The CDR3 is 12 amino acids. CDR3 in amino acids: CASSYDKFGYTF. Here the CDR3 DNA reads TGTGCCAGCAGCTATGACAAGTTCGGCTACACCTTC.